This TCR beta chain was captured by sequencing in a study of shared clonotypes between healthy human individuals (dated by TCRdb to 2018 to 2021). For context, the study as a whole: A couple of women and three men aged 18 to 49 years were included in the cohort. For each donor, three plates each were used for CD4 naive and CD4 memory, two plates were used for CD8 naive, and one plate was used for CD8 memory. Blood TCR repertoires of roughly five healthy adults were deeply sequenced to estimate repertoire size and the extent of clonotype sharing between individuals. To increase sequencing depth and limit assay-specific biases, TCR repertoire library preparation and sequencing were carried out by different laboratories using diverse techniques. Per donor, leukapheresis produced somewhere between about 0.8 and 9 billion PBMCs. The study at large found these results: Compared with non-shared clonotypes, the clonotypes found in all four sorted-subset donors had higher generation probabilities. Naive subsets generally had larger estimated clonotype richness than memory subsets. Rarefaction of sorted-subset datasets indicated incomplete sequencing despite the large sequencing depth. Pairwise subsampling indicated that sequencing depth was expected to affect the degree of clonotype sharing among donors. Sampling was limited to blood, and TCR repertoires in tissue likely differ from TCR repertoires in blood. The small number of donors limited the genetic and exposure-history diversity represented. When a few donors were compared, the shared fraction of clonotypes was about 5% for naive CD4, around 3.5% for naive CD8, 2% to 2.5% for memory CD4, and about 0.36% for memory CD8.

About this clone: Its specific antigen is unknown. Base qualities are not provided; no much larger clone lies one nucleotide away.

Using the deep immunoSEQ assay, multiplex PCR amplified TCR CDR3 regions from genomic DNA. Genomic DNA extracted from each cell subset was distributed evenly over all wells of several immunoSEQ 96-well plates, and each plate served as one replicate. For sorted subsets, roughly 190 ng of genomic DNA, equivalent to tens of thousands of T cell genomes, went into each replicate PCR. Purified libraries were quantified with a Qubit 3.0 fluorometer, sized on a Bioanalyzer 2100, and re-quantified with the KAPA Library Quantification kit. A separate single-read 150-cycle Illumina NextSeq 550 flow cell was used to sequence each immunoSEQ 96-well plate. Regarding the original processing steps: Because the immunoSEQ output included only junctional sequences and no quality scores, the filtering could not be the same as the filtering used for full-length reads. Sequences were annotated with PyIR, a Python wrapper for IgBLAST v1.9, using IMGT germline references to assign V/J genes and CDR3. Any read was removed if the V/J assignment was weak (E-value above 1e-6), the CDR3 was missing, or the read contained stop codons, out-of-frame junctions, or ambiguous translated residues. V3J clonotypes were defined by identical inferred V gene, J gene, and CDR3 amino acid sequence. The percentage overlap between two repertoires was calculated by dividing the number of shared unique clonotypes by the size of the smaller repertoire. Three approaches were used to assess repertoire richness: RTK rarefaction, the Chao1 estimator, and Recon v2.1 estimates of unobserved clonotypes. For all TCRbeta clonotypes obtained by the gDNA method from several donors, generation probabilities were computed with OLGA. The table comes from immuneACCESS by way of TCRdb, which keeps in-frame sequences with V and J called. Part of the clones is missing from these tables; in studies checked, under half for an unresolved V gene and the rest for unknown reasons. That table gives V, J and clone size, and the DNA gave D and trimming. In all, the sample holds more than 600,000 clones, and about 91% of those were seen once. The top ten clones comprise 24% of the sample.

CD8 naive samples were obtained by positive selection for CCR7 among CD45RO-negative cells, yielding a CD45RA+CCR7+ population from which TemRA cells were excluded. The donors were healthy, HIV-negative adults with no recently reported acute infections or vaccinations. Every donor was a Caucasian adult living in Nashville, Tennessee, USA. Blood was obtained by leukapheresis, after which PBMCs were separated by Ficoll-Histopaque density gradient centrifugation and cryopreserved in liquid nitrogen vapor phase. Analytical flow cytometry was used to check the purity and quantity of each magnetically sorted T cell population. Genomic DNA was isolated from each sorted fraction and quantified by UV absorbance on a Nanodrop 2000c. From cysteine to phenylalanine, the CDR3 is 16 amino acids long. CDR3 DNA only is kept here, 48 bases in frame from base 1. The trim is 6 bases for V and 0 bases for J, with a gap of 18 bases between the germline ends. Looking up the germline V gene yields CDR1 SNHLY and CDR2 FYNNEI.

This chain is built from TRBV2 and TRBJ2-7; the D gene assignment is ambiguous. This receptor was obtained from a man aged 25 to 40 in good health. Specimen: naive CD8+ T cells sorted from blood. This specimen's cell subset or site label, per the study, means: CD45RA+CCR7+. The nucleotide sequence reads as follows: TGTGCCAGCAGCCCCCCAAATGGGCCCAGCTCCTACGAGCAGTACTTC. This encodes CASSPPNGPSSYEQYF.